These 16 T cell receptor beta chains came from one sample sequenced in a study of beta chain features in type 1 diabetes. General observations from the study: All four CD4+ subsets of Type 1 diabetes patients contained TCRB CDR3s that were moderately but significantly shorter.

Expressed TCRB transcripts were sequenced, since all the RNA that had been isolated was reverse transcribed. Only in-frame clones appear in the TCRdb table, and some are missing; sequencing was by immunoSEQ multiplex PCR. The table has roughly 400,000 clones, 9.5% to 10% seen once. Their cognate antigens are unknown. The specimen was central memory CD4+ T cells from blood. These receptors originate from a man younger than 40 with type 1 diabetes.

This clone was picked up a small number of times. The chain is built from TRBV2 and TRBJ2-6, with 11 positions matching TRBD1. Germline CDR1 and CDR2: SNHLY and FYNNEI. The CDR3 is 15 amino acids. V shed 8 bases and J 2 bases; nucleotides not matched to a gene: 2. CDR3 protein: CASRDRGAGANVLTF. The DNA of the CDR3 is TGTGCCAGCCGGGACAGGGGGGCTGGGGCCAACGTCCTGACTTTC. Filled out from reference TRBV2 and TRBJ2-6, the complete variable domain reads EPEVTQTPSHQVTQMGQEVILRCVPISNHLYFYWYRQILGQKVEFLVSFYNNEISEKSEIFDDQFSVERPDGSNFTLKIRSTKLEDSAMYFCASRDRGAGANVLTFGAGSRLTVL.

This clone was detected a few times. This rearrangement joins TRBV13 to TRBJ1-3; D remains ambiguous. Between the trimmed V and J ends, which lost 0 bases and 1 base, there was a span of 1 base. CDR3 length: 13 residues. Germline-derived CDR1 and CDR2 are PRHDT and FYEKMQ (reference sequence). CDR3 nucleotide sequence: TGTGCCAGCAGCTTAGGTTCTGGAAACACCATATATTTT. Its translation is CASSLGSGNTIYF.

To note about this clone: This may be a read error, as it is one base from a much larger clone. The sample carries other DNA sequences with the same CDR3. This chain uses TRBV7-6 with TRBJ2-3; D unclear. The CDR3 has 13 amino acids. Germline CDR1 is SGHVS and CDR2 is FNYEAQ. V was shortened by 1 base and J by 2 bases, with 4 bases between the two germline ends. The DNA of the CDR3 is TGTGCCAGCAGCTTAGGAGACACAGATACGCAGTATTTT. Encoded protein: CASSLGDTDTQYF.

As regards this clone: Other nucleotide sequences from this sample produce the same CDR3. The CDR3 loop reads CASSQGQGNYGYTF. The CDR3 nucleotides are TGTGCCAGCAGCCAGGGACAGGGGAACTATGGCTACACCTTC. The gene calls are TRBV28 and TRBJ1-2, with 10 bases aligning to TRBD1. Trimming at V came to 6 bases and at J to 2 bases, leaving 3 bases not matched to a gene. Per the germline V gene, CDR1 is MDHEN and CDR2 is SYDVKM. There are 14 residues in the CDR3.

This clone came up a few times. This chain links TRBV7-9 with TRBJ2-3; 7 nucleotides match TRBD1. V lost 3 bases, J lost 2 bases, and 5 bases stayed unmatched. CDR1 is SEHNR, CDR2 FQNEAQ, per germline (reference sequence). The CDR3 totals 15 residues. The CDR3 region is CASSLGQSFTDTQYF. The CDR3 region has the DNA TGTGCCAGCAGCTTGGGACAGTCTTTCACAGATACGCAGTATTTT. Based on the CDR3 plus reference TRBV7-9 and TRBJ2-3, the full variable domain is DTGVSQNPRHKITKRGQNVTFRCDPISEHNRLYWYRQTLGQGPEFLTYFQNEAQLEKSRLLSDRFSAERPKGSFSTLEIQRTEQGDSAMYLCASSLGQSFTDTQYFGPGTRLTVL.

The V and J genes are TRBV5-1 and TRBJ2-5, with D possibly being TRBD2 (5 bases). CDR3 length: 18 amino acids. Germline V gene sequence: CDR1 SGHRS, CDR2 YFSETQ. V gave up 0 bases and J gave up 3 bases, with 21 bases separating them. The CDR3: CASSLGGSPKFGEETQYF. The CDR3 nucleotides read TGCGCCAGCAGCTTGGGCGGGTCTCCAAAGTTCGGTGAAGAGACCCAGTACTTC.

On this clone: This same CDR3 is encoded by further DNA sequences in the sample. V gene TRBV29-1 combines with J gene TRBJ2-7, with TRBD1 identical over 10 bases. Germline trimming cut 4 bases from V and 5 bases from J; bases unmatched to any gene: 11. Germline V gene sequence: CDR1 SQVTM, CDR2 ANQGSEA. The CDR3 has 15 residues. CDR3 in DNA: TGCAGCGTTGGGGGGCGAGGGACAGGGGCGCACGAGCAGTACTTC. This gives the protein CSVGGRGTGAHEQYF.

This clone was seen more than once but under ten times. The chain uses TRBV6-4 and TRBJ2-7, with a possible D match to TRBD1 (8 bases). Deletions cut 2 bases from V and 5 bases from J, with 19 bases between. CDR1 and CDR2 from the germline V gene are MRHNA and SNTAGT. The CDR3 is made up of 16 amino acids. In DNA form, the CDR3 reads TGTGCCAGCAGTGACCCGGACAGGGACTATTTTGACGAGCAGTACTTC. As protein: CASSDPDRDYFDEQYF.

This clone has a handful of counts. The V and J genes are TRBV19 and TRBJ1-5; D might be TRBD1 (6 bases). This CDR3 contains 15 residues. Per germline, CDR1 LNHDA and CDR2 SQIVND (reference sequence). V dropped 2 bases and J dropped 5 bases, with 13 bases sitting between them. CDR3 DNA: TGTGCCAGTAGTATACCAGGGGATGAGGATCAGCCCCAGCATTTT. It encodes CASSIPGDEDQPQHF.

Only a few counts were recorded for this clone. This rearrangement joins TRBV6-5 to TRBJ1-1, with D unclear. The CDR3 sequence is 13 residues long. Germline V gene data show CDR1 as MNHEY and CDR2 as SVGAGI. V was shortened by 6 bases and J by 1 base, with 9 bases between the two germline ends. In DNA form, the CDR3 reads TGTGCCAGCAGCCAACTGAGGAACACTGAAGCTTTCTTT. This sequence encodes CASSQLRNTEAFF.

This clone has only a few counts. The junction does not match germline at one end; this may be a read error. The chain couples TRBV6-5 to TRBJ2-7; D ambiguous. This CDR3 has 13 residues. Germline V gene data show CDR1 as MNHEY and CDR2 as SVGAGI. DNA of the CDR3: TGTGCCATCAGTGAGAGGTTACTCTACGAGCAGTACTTC. Its protein product is CAISERLLYEQYF.

The chain employs TRBV7-9 and TRBJ2-1, with D tentatively TRBD1 or TRBD2 (5 bases each). CDR3 length equals 15 residues. V was clipped by 2 bases and J by 16 bases, with 24 bases between them. Germline CDR1 SEHNR, CDR2 FQNEAQ (reference sequence). Here the CDR3 reads CASSLHSSPGTEVFF. Written as DNA, the CDR3 is TGTGCCAGCAGCTTACATTCATCCCCAGGGACCGAGGTATTCTTC.

As to this clone: In the same sample, other DNA sequences code for this CDR3. This CDR3 is CASSQVLGSNTEAFF. CDR3 bases: TGCGCCAGCAGCCAAGTTCTGGGAAGCAACACTGAAGCTTTCTTT. This rearrangement joins TRBV4-3 to TRBJ1-1; no definite D call. Germline values: CDR1 LGHNA, CDR2 YSLEER. This CDR3 has 15 amino acids. V lost 1 base to trimming and J lost 2 bases, with 11 bases between them.

The chain links TRBV28 to TRBJ2-3; 8 positions match TRBD2. The V segment lost 6 bases and the J segment 2 bases; nucleotides outside the gene matches: 7. The CDR3 has 15 amino acids. From germline, CDR1 is MDHEN and CDR2 SYDVKM. This CDR3 reads CASRLRGLVTDTQYF. The CDR3 DNA is TGTGCCAGCAGACTTAGGGGACTAGTCACAGATACGCAGTATTTT.

The chain carries TRBV2 and TRBJ1-1; 12 bases agree with TRBD1. Germline V gene lookup returns CDR1 SNHLY and CDR2 FYNNEI. The CDR3 runs to 15 residues. V was clipped by 5 bases and J by 5 bases; unmatched bases: 6. This CDR3 reads CASSWDRGRGTEAFF. The CDR3 nucleotides read TGTGCCAGCAGTTGGGACAGGGGGCGGGGAACTGAAGCTTTCTTT.

This clone occurred a few times. V usage is TRBV4-3 and J usage is TRBJ2-1, with D unclear. In germline, CDR1 is LGHNA, CDR2 YSLEER. Trimming pared 1 base from V and 0 bases from J, leaving 10 bases between. This CDR3 comprises 16 residues. The CDR3 DNA reads TGCGCCAGCAGCCAAGGGAGTCGTACCTCCTACAATGAGCAGTTCTTC. It codes for CASSQGSRTSYNEQFF.